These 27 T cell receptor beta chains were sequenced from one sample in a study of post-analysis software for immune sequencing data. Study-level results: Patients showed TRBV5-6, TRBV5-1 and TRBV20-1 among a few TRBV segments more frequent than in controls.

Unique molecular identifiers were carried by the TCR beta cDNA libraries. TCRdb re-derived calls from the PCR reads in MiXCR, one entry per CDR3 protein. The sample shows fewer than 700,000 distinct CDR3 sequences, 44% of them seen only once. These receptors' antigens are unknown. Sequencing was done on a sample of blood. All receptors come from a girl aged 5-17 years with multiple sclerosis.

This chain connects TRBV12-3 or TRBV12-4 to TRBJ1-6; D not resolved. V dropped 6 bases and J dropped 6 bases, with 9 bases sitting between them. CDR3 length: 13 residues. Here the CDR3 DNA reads TGTGCCAGCAGATCAGACTTTAATTCACCCCTCCACTTT. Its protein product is CASRSDFNSPLHF.

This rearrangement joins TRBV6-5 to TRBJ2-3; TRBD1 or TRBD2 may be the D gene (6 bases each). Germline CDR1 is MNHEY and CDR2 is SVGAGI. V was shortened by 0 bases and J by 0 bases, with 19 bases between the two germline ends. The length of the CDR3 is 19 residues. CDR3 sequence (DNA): TGTGCCAGCAGTTACTCGCCGGGGGCCTTGAGGGGGAGCACAGATACGCAGTATTTT. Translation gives CASSYSPGALRGSTDTQYF.

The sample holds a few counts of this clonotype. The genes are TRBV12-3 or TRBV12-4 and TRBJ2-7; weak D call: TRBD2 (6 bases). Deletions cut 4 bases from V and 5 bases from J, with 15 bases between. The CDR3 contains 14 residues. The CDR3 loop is CASSYSLGGDEQYF. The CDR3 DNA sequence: TGTGCCAGCAGTTACAGTCTAGGCGGGGACGAGCAGTACTTC.

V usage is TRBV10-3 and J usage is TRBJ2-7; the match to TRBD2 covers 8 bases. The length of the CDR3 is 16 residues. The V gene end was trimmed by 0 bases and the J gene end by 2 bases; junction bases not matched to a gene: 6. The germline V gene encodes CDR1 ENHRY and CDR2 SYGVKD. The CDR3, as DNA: TGTGCCATCAGTGAGTCCGGGAGGGGAGCGACCTACGAGCAGTACTTC. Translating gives CAISESGRGATYEQYF.

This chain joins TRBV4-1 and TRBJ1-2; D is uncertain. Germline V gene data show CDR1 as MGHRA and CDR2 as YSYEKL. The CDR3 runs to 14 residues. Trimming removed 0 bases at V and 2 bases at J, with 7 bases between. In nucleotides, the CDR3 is TGCGCCAGCAGCCAAGAAGGTCTGAACTATGGCTACACCTTC. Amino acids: CASSQEGLNYGYTF.

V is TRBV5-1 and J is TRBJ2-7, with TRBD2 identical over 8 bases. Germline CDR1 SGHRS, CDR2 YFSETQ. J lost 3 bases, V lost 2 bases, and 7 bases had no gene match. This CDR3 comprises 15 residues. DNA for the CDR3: TGCGCCAGCAGCTTCCGCACGGGAGGGTACTACGAGCAGTACTTC. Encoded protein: CASSFRTGGYYEQYF.

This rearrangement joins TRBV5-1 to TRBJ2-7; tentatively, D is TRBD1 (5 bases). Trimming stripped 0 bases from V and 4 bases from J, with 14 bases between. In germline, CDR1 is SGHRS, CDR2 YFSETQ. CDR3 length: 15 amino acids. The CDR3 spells CASSLAGPRTYEQYF. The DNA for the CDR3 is TGCGCCAGCAGCTTGGCGGGCCCAAGGACATACGAGCAGTACTTC.

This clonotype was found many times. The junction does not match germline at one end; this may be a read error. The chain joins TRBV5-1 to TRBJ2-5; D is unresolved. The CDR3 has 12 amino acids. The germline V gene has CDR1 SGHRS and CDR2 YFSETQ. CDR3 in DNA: TGTGCCAGCAGCTTAGGGCAAGAGACCCAGTACTTC. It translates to CASSLGQETQYF.

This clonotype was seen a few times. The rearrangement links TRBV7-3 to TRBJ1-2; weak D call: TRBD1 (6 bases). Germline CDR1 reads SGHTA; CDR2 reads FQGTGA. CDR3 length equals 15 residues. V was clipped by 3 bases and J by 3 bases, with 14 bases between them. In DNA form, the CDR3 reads TGTGCCAGCAGCTTCGCAGGGGTGGATTACTATGGCTACACCTTC. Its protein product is CASSFAGVDYYGYTF.

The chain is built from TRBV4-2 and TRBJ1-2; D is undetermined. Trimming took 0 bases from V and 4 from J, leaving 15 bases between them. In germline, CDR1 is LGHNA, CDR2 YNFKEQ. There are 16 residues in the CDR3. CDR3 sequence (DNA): TGTGCCAGCAGCCAAGATCTGTCAGGATCCTTCTATGGCTACACCTTC. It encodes CASSQDLSGSFYGYTF.

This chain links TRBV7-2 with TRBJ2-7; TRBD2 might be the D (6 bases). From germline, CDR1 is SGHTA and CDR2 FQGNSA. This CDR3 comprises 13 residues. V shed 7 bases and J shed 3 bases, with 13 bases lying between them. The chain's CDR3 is CASNDRGNYEQYF. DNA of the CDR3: TGTGCCAGCAACGACCGGGGGAACTACGAGCAGTACTTC.

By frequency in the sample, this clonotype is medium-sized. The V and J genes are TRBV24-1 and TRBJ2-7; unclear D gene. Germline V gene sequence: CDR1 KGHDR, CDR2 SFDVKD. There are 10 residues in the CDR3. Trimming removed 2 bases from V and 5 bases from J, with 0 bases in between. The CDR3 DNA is TGTGCCACCAGTGATTACGAGCAGTACTTC. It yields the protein CATSDYEQYF.

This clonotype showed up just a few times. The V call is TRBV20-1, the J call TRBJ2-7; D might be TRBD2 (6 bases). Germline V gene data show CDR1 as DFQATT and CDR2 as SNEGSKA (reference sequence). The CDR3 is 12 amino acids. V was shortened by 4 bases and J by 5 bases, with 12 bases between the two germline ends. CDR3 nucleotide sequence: TGCAGTGCTATCTTCGGGGGAGACGAGCAGTACTTC. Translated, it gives CSAIFGGDEQYF.

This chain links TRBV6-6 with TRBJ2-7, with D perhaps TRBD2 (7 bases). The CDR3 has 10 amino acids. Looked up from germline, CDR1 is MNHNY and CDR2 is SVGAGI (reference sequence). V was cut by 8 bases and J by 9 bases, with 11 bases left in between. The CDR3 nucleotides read TGTGCCAGCGGGGGAGGGGGGCAGTACTTC. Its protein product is CASGGGGQYF.

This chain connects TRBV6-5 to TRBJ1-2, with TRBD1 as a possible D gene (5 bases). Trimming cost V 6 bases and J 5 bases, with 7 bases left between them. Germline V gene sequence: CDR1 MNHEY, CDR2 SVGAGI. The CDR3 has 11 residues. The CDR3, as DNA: TGTGCCAGCAGCCGGGGGTATGGCTACACCTTC. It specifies CASSRGYGYTF.

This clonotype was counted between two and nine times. The CDR3 is CASRTANSYEQYF. The CDR3 DNA sequence: TGTGCCAGCAGAACAGCGAACTCCTACGAGCAGTACTTC. V and J are TRBV12-3 or TRBV12-4 and TRBJ2-7; D ambiguous. V was clipped by 6 bases and J by 0 bases, with 9 bases between them. CDR3 length equals 13 residues.

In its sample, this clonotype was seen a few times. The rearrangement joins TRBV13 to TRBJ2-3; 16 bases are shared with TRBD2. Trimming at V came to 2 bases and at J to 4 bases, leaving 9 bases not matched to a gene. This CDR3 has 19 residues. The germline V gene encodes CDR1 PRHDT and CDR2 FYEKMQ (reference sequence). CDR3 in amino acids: CASSLKGTSGGGRSDTQYF. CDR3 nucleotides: TGTGCCAGCAGCTTAAAAGGGACTAGCGGGGGGGGACGCTCAGATACGCAGTATTTT.

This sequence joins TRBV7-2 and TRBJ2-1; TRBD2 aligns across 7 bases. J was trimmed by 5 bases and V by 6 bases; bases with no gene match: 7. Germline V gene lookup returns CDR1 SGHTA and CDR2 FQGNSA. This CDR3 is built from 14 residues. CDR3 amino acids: CASRSGTKHNEQFF. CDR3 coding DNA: TGTGCCAGCAGATCCGGGACTAAGCACAATGAGCAGTTCTTC.

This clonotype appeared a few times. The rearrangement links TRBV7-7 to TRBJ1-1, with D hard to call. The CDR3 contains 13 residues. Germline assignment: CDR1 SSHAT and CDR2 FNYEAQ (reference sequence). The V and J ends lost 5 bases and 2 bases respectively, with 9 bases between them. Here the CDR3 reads CASSEGLNTEAFF. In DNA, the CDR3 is TGTGCCAGCAGCGAGGGCTTAAACACTGAAGCTTTCTTT.

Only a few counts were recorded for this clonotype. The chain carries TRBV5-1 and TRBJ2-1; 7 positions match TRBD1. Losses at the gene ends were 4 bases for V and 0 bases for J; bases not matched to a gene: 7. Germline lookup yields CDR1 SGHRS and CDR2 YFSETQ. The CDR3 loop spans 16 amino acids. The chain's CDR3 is CASSVNRDSSYNEQFF. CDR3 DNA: TGCGCCAGCAGCGTGAACCGGGACAGCTCCTACAATGAGCAGTTCTTC.

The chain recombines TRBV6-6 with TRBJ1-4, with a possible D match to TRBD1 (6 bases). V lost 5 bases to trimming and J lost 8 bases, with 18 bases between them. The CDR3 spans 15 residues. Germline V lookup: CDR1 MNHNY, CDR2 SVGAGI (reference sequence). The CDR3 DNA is TGTGCCAGCAGTAAAGGGGGAGGGGGGGGAGAAAAACTGTTTTTT. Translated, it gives CASSKGGGGGEKLFF.

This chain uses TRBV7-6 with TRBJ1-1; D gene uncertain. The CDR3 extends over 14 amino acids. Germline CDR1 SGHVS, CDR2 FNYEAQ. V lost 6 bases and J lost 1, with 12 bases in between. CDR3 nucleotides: TGTGCCAGCAGGTTCGGGCCGACGAACACTGAAGCTTTCTTT. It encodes CASRFGPTNTEAFF.

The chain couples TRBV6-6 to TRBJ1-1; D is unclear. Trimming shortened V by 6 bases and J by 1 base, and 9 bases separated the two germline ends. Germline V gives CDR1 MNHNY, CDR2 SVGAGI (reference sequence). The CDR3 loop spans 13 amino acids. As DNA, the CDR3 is TGTGCCAGCAGCGATAGCGAGAACACTGAAGCTTTCTTT. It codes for CASSDSENTEAFF.

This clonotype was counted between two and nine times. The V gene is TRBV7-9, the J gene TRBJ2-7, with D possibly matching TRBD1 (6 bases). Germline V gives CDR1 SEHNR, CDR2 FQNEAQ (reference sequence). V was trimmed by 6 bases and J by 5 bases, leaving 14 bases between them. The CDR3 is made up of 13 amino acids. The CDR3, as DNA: TGTGCCAGCAGTCCTTCGGACAGCGACGAGCAGTACTTC. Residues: CASSPSDSDEQYF.

CDR3 coding DNA: TGCGCCAGCAGCCAAGATCTCCAGGGGGCCCAAAATGAAAAACTGTTTTTT. Amino acids: CASSQDLQGAQNEKLFF. The rearrangement links TRBV4-1 to TRBJ1-4; 8 nucleotides align to TRBD1. The CDR3 is 17 residues long. The trim removed 0 bases at V and 5 bases at J, leaving 8 bases unmatched. Germline CDR1 and CDR2: MGHRA and YSYEKL.

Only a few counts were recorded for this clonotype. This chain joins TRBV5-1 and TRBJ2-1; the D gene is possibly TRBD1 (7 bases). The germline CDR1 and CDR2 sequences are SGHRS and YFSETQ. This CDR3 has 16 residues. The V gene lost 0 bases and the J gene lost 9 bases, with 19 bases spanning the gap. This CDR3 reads CASSLAQGGRLSEQFF. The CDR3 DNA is TGCGCCAGCAGCTTGGCTCAGGGGGGCCGTTTATCTGAGCAGTTCTTC.

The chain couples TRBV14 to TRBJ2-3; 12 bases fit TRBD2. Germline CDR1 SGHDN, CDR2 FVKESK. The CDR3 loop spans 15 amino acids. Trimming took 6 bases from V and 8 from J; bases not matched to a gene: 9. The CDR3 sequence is CASSVGTSGFGTQYF. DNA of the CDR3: TGTGCCAGCAGTGTCGGGACTAGCGGGTTCGGTACGCAGTATTTT.